The sequence of this T cell receptor beta chain was determined in a study of T cells in Graves' hyperthyroidism and ophthalmopathy. A word on this clonotype: The junction departs from the called germline gene at one end, perhaps through a read error.

From RNA transcripts, TCR beta CDR3 regions were amplified. The TCR CDR3 first-round RT-PCR relied on the HTBI primer set. MiXCR, applied by TCRdb to the multiplex PCR reads, yields one record per CDR3 protein. The repertoire holds approximately 870,000 distinct CDR3 sequences, with 35% to 45% as singletons. Per germline, CDR1 SGHNT and CDR2 YYREEE (reference sequence). CDR3 length: 13 amino acids. The source material was blood. The receptor was derived from a man younger than 35 with Graves' hyperthyroidism. The chain recombines TRBV5-4 with TRBJ2-7, with D possibly being TRBD1 (6 bases). DNA for the CDR3: TGTGCCGGCAGCATACAGGGTTCCTACGAGCAGTACTTC. It codes for CAGSIQGSYEQYF.